This T cell receptor (beta chain) was documented in a study of early T cells in non-severe SARS-CoV-2 infection. There are many counts of this clonotype. Trimming removed 7 bases at V and 7 bases at J, with 14 bases between. Germline V lookup: CDR1 MDHEN, CDR2 SYDVKM. This CDR3 is 14 amino acids long. A single record per CDR3 protein comes from TCRdb applying MiXCR to the 5' RACE reads. The sample includes roughly 45,000 distinct CDR3 sequences, about 6.2% of them seen just once. The chain links TRBV28 to TRBJ1-6; a weak D match, TRBD1 (5 bases). The source is an adult who was a healthcare worker with PCR-confirmed SARS-CoV-2 infection or an uninfected control (not recorded which). Here the sequenced sample was whole blood, taken at baseline. CDR3 DNA: TGTGCCAGCATTCCCGGGACGGCGAATTCACCCCTCCACTTT. Its translation is CASIPGTANSPLHF.